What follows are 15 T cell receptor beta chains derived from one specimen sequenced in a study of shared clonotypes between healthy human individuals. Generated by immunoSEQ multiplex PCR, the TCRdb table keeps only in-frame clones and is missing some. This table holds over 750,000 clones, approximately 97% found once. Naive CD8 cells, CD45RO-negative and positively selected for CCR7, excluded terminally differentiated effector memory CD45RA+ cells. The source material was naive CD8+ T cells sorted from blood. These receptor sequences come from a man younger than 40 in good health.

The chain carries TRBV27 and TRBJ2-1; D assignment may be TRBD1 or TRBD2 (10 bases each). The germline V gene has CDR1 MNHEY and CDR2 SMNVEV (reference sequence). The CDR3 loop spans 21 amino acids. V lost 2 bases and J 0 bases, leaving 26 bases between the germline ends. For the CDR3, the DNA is TGTGCCAGCAGTTTAAGAGACAGGGGGCGTCCTAGCGGGAGCTCCTACAATGAGCAGTTCTTC. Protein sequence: CASSLRDRGRPSGSSYNEQFF.

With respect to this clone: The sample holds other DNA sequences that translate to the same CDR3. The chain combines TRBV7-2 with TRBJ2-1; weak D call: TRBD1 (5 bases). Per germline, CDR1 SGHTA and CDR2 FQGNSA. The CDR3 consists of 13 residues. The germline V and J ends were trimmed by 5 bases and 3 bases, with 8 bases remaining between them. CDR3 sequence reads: CASSLDSYNEQFF. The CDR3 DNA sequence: TGTGCCAGCAGCCTTGACAGCTACAATGAGCAGTTCTTC.

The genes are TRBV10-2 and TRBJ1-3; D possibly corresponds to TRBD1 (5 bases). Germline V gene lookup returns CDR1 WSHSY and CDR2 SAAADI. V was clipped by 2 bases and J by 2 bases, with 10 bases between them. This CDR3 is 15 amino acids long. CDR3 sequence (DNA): TGCGCCAGCAGTGAGAGTCGAGGGGCTGGAAACACCATATATTTT. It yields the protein CASSESRGAGNTIYF.

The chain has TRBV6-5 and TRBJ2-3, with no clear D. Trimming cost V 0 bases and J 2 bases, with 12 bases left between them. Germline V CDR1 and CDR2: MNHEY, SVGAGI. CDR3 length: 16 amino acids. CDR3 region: CASSYSNPEFTDTQYF. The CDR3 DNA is TGTGCCAGCAGTTACTCGAATCCAGAATTCACAGATACGCAGTATTTT.

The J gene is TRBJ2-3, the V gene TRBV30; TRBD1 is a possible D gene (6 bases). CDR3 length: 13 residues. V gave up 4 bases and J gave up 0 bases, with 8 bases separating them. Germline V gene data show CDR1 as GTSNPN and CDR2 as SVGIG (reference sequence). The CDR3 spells CAWKRGSTDTQYF. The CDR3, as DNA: TGTGCCTGGAAAAGGGGGAGCACAGATACGCAGTATTTT.

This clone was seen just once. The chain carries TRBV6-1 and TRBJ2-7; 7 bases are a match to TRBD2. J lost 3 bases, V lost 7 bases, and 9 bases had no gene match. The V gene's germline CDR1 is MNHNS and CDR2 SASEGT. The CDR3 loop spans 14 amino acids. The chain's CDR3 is CASTIPGGVYEQYF. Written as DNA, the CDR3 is TGTGCCAGCACCATTCCGGGAGGCGTCTACGAGCAGTACTTC.

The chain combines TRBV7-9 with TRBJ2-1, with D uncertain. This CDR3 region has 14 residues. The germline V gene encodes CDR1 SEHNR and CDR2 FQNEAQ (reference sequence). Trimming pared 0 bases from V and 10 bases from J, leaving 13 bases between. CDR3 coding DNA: TGTGCCAGCAGCTTAGCCACAGCATGGCCAGAGCAGTTCTTC. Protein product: CASSLATAWPEQFF. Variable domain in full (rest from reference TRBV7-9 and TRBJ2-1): DTGVSQNPRHKITKRGQNVTFRCDPISEHNRLYWYRQTLGQGPEFLTYFQNEAQLEKSRLLSDRFSAERPKGSFSTLEIQRTEQGDSAMYLCASSLATAWPEQFFGPGTRLTVL.

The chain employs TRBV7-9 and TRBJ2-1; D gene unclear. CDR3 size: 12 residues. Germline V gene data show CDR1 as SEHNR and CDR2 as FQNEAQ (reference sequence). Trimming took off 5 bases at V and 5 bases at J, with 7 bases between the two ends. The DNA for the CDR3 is TGTGCCAGCAGCGTAGACCACAATGAGCAGTTCTTC. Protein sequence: CASSVDHNEQFF.

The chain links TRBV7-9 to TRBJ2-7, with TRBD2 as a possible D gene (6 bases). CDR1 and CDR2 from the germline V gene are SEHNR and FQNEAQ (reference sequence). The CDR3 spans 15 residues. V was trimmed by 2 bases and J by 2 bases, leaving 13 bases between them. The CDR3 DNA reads TGTGCCAGCAGCTTACTTACTAGCCGGACCTACGAGCAGTACTTC. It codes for CASSLLTSRTYEQYF.

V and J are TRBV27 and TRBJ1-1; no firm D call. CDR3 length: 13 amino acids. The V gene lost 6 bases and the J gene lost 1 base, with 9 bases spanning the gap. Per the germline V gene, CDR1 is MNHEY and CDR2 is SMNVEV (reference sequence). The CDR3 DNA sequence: TGTGCCAGCAGGAGGCTGGGGAACACTGAAGCTTTCTTT. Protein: CASRRLGNTEAFF.

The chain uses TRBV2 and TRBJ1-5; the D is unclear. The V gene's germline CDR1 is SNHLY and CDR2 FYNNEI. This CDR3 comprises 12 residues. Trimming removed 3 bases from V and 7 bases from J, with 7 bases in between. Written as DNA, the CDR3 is TGTGCCAGCAGTGACCTTTCCCAGCCCCAGCATTTT. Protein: CASSDLSQPQHF.

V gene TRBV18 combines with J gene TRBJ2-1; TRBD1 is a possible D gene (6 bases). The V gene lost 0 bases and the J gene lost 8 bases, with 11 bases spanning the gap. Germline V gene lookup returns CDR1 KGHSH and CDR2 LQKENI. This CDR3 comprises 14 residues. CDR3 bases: TGTGCCAGCTCACCACCCTTGGGGGCCCATGAGCAGTTCTTC. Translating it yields CASSPPLGAHEQFF.

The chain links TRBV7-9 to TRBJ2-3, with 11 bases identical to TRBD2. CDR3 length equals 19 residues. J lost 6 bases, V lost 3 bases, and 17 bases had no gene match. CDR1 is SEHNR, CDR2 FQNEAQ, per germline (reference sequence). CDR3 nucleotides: TGTGCCAGCAGCTTTCCCACCCTGGTGACTAGCGGGATTTCCGATACGCAGTATTTT. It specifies CASSFPTLVTSGISDTQYF.

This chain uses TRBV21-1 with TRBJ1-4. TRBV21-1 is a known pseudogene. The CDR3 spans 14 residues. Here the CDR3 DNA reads TGTGCCAGCAGCAAACCCCCAACTAATGAAAAACTGTTTTTT. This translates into CASSKPPTNEKLFF.

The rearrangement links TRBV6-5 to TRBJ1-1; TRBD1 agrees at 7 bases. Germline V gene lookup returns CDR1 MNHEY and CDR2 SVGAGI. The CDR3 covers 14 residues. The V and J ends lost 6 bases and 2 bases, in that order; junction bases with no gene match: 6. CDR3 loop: CASSGTDTNTEAFF. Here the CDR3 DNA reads TGTGCCAGCAGCGGGACAGACACAAACACTGAAGCTTTCTTT.